What follows describes a single T cell receptor beta chain. This specimen comes from a study of blood T cell repertoires in COVID-19. Study-level background: The samples span acute and convalescent COVID-19 from the United States, Italy and Spain. In each case, the material was cDNA or gDNA derived from T cells, B-cell-depleted T cells, or PBMCs.

In the authors' methods: Amplification with reference gene primers provided the estimates of nucleated cell counts. Here immunoSEQ multiplex PCR was the method, and the copy in TCRdb shows in-frame clones only, minus some. D and trimming come from the DNA, and the V and J calls and clone size come from that table. The sample records 150,000 to 180,000 clones, roughly four fifths being singletons. Trimming removed 5 bases from V and 6 bases from J, with 19 bases in between. Germline lookup yields CDR1 MDHEN and CDR2 SYDVKM. This CDR3 is 15 amino acids long. The sequenced sample was peripheral blood. V is TRBV28 and J is TRBJ1-2; D call uncertain. The TCR originated in a man at least 80 years old with acute or convalescent COVID-19. The CDR3: CASSRGGFLGHGYTF. DNA for the CDR3: TGTGCCAGCAGTCGGGGTGGGTTTCTGGGCCATGGCTACACCTTC.